This T cell receptor beta chain was documented in a study of T cells after yellow fever vaccination (dated by TCRdb to between 2019 and 2020). In terms of the full investigation: The SMART-Seq v4 Ultra Low Input RNA kit was used to prepare libraries from fractions with low cell numbers. To follow T-cell clones before and after both primary and booster YFV17D yellow fever vaccination, bulk TCR alpha and beta repertoires underwent longitudinal sequencing. Two healthy male donors made up the cohort, one aged 18 to 30 years and the other aged 30 to 39 years. Blood samples were taken at several timepoints before and after primary and secondary immunization, and bulk PBMC replicates and cell subsets were isolated. Beyond this particular receptor, the publication reports: Because abundant contaminating clonotypes from the bulk population could be contained in FACS-sorted repertoires, computational filtering was required. The secondary T-cell response was weaker than the primary response but faster, peaking on day 5 instead of day 15. After the booster, most of the clones that had expanded following primary vaccination were detected again (roughly 97% of CD4 and around 88% of CD8), which suggests that memory was broadly maintained. Because only two donors were included in the study, the extent to which the findings can be generalized is limited. A small fraction of clonotypes appeared in both the CD4 and CD8 compartments, likely as a result of convergent recombination.

In its sample, this clonotype was seen a few times. Its antigen target is currently unknown. Base quality data are lacking; no much larger clone is found one base away. Reads for this sample came from an Illumina NovaSeq 6000. TCR cDNA was synthesized by 5'RACE template switching, which introduced a universal primer site and unique molecular identifiers. Priming of cDNA synthesis was performed from both the TCR alpha and TCR beta constant segments. Two PCR steps were used to amplify libraries, with sample barcodes and sequencing adapters being added in the second step. Sequencing of the libraries was done on either Illumina HiSeq 2500 (2x100 bp) or NovaSeq (2x150 bp). The authors processed their data as follows. MIGEC handled demultiplexing of reads and collapsing into UMI consensus sequences, while MiXCR performed V(D)J alignment. Clonotypes responding to the vaccine were identified with edgeR on replicate PBMC samples, with the criteria of FDR below 0.01 and a log2 fold change above 5 up to day 15. CD4 or CD8 identity was assigned to each bulk clonotype according to whether the clonotype was present at higher abundance in the sequenced CD4 repertoire or the sequenced CD8 repertoire. The public reads were quality trimmed at Q25 with fastp and then assembled into clones with MiXCR by TCRdb, keeping productive beta chains. Identical CDR3 proteins give one entry, which carries the most common genes and DNA. The V and J calls were determined by TCRdb, not by the authors. Present in this sample are about 170,000 distinct CDR3 sequences, approximately 11% of which were seen just once. Of the sample, 35% to 40% falls within the top ten clones.

The treatment or condition label, read with the paper, signifies: live attenuated yellow fever vaccine strain. A standard Ficoll-Paque protocol was used to isolate PBMCs from peripheral blood. Dynabeads CD4 and CD8 positive selection kits were used to isolate CD4 and CD8 T-cell fractions. RNA was extracted with TriZol from bulk PBMCs, CD4 and CD8 fractions, and dextramer-positive and dextramer-negative fractions. The germline V gene (reference sequence) specifies SSHAT as CDR1 and FNYEAQ as CDR2. At the junction V is shortened by 6 bases and J by 4 bases, with 8 bases in between. There are 12 amino acids in the CDR3, from cysteine to phenylalanine inclusive. Only the CDR3 DNA stays, 36 bases, in frame from base 1.

The TCR sequence derives from a man in his late teens or twenties who received the YFV17D yellow fever vaccine. The rearrangement combines TRBV7-7 with TRBJ2-3, with no D gene named confidently. The starting material was CD8+ T cells sorted from PBMCs, obtained 15 days after the yellow fever booster vaccination. The nucleotide sequence is TGTGCCAGCAGGCGGTTTCCAGATACGCAGTATTTT. It is translated as CASRRFPDTQYF.